These 5 T cell receptor beta chains were sequenced from one sample in a study of monozygotic twins with inflammatory bowel disease. TCRdb re-called the 5' RACE reads, yielding one record per CDR3 amino acid sequence without DNA. Its clone listing holds about 300,000 distinct CDR3 sequences. Sequenced: blood. Receptor source: a human donor with ulcerative colitis or Crohn's disease, or a healthy co-twin of an affected twin (not recorded which).

V and J are TRBV11-2 and TRBJ1-1. Per the germline V gene, CDR1 is SGHAT and CDR2 is FQNNGV. This CDR3 region has 16 residues. Here the CDR3 reads CASSPSGRTPRTEAFF.

This chain uses TRBV6-6 with TRBJ1-1; TCRdb picks TRBD1, but there is no DNA to check that call. CDR3 length equals 14 residues. CDR1 is MNHNY and CDR2 is SVGAGI in the germline V gene (reference sequence). The CDR3 spells CASIQHRPGTEAFF.

CDR3 region: CSARDQGMRYEQFF. The chain uses TRBV20-1 and TRBJ2-1; the TCRdb D gene call, TRBD1, has no DNA to confirm it. This CDR3 is 14 amino acids long. Germline assignment: CDR1 DFQATT and CDR2 SNEGSKA (reference sequence).

The chain links TRBV18 to TRBJ2-5. CDR3 length equals 11 residues. Germline V gene lookup returns CDR1 KGHSH and CDR2 LQKENI. The CDR3 protein is CASSAQETQYF.

This chain's CDR3 is CASSKDRGEDNEQFF. The chain combines TRBV5-1 with TRBJ2-1; the TCRdb call, TRBD1, lacks DNA for checking. The CDR3 runs to 15 residues. Germline V gene sequence: CDR1 SGHRS, CDR2 YFSETQ.